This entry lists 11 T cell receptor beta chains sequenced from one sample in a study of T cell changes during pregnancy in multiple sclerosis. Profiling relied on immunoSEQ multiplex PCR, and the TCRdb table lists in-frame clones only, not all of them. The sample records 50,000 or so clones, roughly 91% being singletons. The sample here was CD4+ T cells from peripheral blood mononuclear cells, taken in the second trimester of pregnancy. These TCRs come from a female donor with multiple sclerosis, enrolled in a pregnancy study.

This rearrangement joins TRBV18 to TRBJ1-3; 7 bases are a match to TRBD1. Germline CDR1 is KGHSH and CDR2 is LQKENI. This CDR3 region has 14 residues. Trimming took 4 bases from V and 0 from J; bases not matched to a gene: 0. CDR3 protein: CASSRDSSGNTIYF. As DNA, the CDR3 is TGTGCCAGCTCACGGGACAGCTCTGGAAACACCATATATTTT.

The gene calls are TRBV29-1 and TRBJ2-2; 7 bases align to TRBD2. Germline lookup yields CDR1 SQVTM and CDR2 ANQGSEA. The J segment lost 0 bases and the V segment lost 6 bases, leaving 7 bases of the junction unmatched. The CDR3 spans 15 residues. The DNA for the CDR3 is TGCAGCGTGGGTACAGCGGGGCCGAACACCGGGGAGCTGTTTTTT. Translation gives CSVGTAGPNTGELFF.

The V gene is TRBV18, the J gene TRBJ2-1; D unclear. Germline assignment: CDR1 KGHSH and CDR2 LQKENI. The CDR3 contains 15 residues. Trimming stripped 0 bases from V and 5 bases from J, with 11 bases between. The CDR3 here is CASSPPSSGDNEQFF. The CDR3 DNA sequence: TGTGCCAGCTCACCACCGAGTTCAGGTGACAATGAGCAGTTCTTC. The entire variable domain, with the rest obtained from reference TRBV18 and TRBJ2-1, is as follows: NAGVMQNPRHLVRRRGQEARLRCSPMKGHSHVYWYRQLPEEGLKFMVYLQKENIIDESGMPKERFSAEFPKEGPSILRIQQVVRGDSAAYFCASSPPSSGDNEQFFGPGTRLTVL.

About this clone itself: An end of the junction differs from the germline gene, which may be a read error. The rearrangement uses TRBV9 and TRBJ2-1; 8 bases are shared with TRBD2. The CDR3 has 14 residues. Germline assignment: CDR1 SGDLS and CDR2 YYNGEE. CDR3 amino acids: CASTVGAGDNEQFF. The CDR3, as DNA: TGTGCCAGCACCGTAGGAGCGGGAGACAATGAGCAGTTCTTC.

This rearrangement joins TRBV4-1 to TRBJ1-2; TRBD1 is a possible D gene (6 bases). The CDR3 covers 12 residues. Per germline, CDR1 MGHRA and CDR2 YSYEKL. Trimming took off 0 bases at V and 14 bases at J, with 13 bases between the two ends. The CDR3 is CASSQEGRGHTF. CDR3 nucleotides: TGCGCCAGCAGCCAAGAGGGCAGGGGACATACCTTC.

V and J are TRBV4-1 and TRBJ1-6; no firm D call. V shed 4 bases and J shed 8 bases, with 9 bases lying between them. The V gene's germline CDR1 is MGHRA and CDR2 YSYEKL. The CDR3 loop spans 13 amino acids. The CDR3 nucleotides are TGCGCCAGCAGCCCGTTTGCGGATTCACCCCTCCACTTT. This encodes CASSPFADSPLHF.

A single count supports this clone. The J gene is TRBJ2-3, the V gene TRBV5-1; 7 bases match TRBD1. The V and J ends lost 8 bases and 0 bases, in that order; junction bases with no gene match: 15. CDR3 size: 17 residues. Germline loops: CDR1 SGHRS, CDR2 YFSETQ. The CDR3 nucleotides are TGCGCCAGTAGAAAACCTTCCGGGACAGTTAGCACAGATACGCAGTATTTT. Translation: CASRKPSGTVSTDTQYF. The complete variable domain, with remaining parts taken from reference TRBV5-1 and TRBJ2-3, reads KAGVTQTPRYLIKTRGQQVTLSCSPISGHRSVSWYQQTPGQGLQFLFEYFSETQRNKGNFPGRFSGRQFSNSRSEMNVSTLELGDSALYLCASRKPSGTVSTDTQYFGPGTRLTVL.

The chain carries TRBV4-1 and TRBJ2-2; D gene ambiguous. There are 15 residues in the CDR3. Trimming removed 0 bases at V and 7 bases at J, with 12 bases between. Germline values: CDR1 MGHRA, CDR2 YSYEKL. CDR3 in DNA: TGCGCCAGCAGCCAAGATCCACCCCCCGGCGGGGAGCTGTTTTTT. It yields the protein CASSQDPPPGGELFF.

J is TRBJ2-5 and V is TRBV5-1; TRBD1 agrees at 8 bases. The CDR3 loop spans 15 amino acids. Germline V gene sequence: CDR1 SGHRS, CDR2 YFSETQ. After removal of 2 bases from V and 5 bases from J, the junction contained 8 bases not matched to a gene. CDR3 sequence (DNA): TGCGCCAGCAGCTTTGGACCCGGACAGGGCGAGACCCAGTACTTC. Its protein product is CASSFGPGQGETQYF.

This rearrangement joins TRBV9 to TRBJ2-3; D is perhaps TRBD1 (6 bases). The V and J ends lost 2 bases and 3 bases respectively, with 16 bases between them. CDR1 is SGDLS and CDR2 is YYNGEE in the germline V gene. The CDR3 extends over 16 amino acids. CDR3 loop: CASSVRTALITDTQYF. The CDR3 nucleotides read TGTGCCAGCAGCGTTCGGACAGCCCTTATTACAGATACGCAGTATTTT.

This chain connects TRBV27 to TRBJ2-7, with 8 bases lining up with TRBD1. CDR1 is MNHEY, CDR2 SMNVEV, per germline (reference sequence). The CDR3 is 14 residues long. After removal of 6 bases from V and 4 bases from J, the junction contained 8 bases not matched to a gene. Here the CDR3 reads CASSLGQGAYEQYF. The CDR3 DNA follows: TGTGCCAGCAGCCTAGGCCAGGGGGCGTACGAGCAGTACTTC.